These T cell receptor beta chains were read from a single sample in a study of T cell repertoires in cytomegalovirus infection. MiXCR, applied by TCRdb to the reads, yields one record per CDR3 protein. The data hold 250,000 to 300,000 distinct CDR3 sequences, with 20% to 25% observed a single time. What these receptors recognize is not known. The sample in question was cultured PBMCs, obtained from culture after CMV antigen stimulation. The receptors here all came from a human donor in good health (CMV status not recorded). Some clones in this sample may be carry-over from other donors' samples. Both conserved end residues are part of each CDR3. A D gene is named only where the DNA matches it firmly. Size values are once, few and many counts, or a class for expanded clones, and some rows have none.

j_gene	abundance	v_gene	d_gene	CDR3nt	CDR3aa
TRBJ2-3	few	TRBV24-1	NA	TGTGCCACCAGTGACCAATACAGGGGAGGAGATACGCAGTATTTT	CATSDQYRGGDTQYF
TRBJ1-4	NA	TRBV9	NA	TGTGCCAGCAGCCCGTGGCTCGGGGCTCTAACCGCTGAAAAACTGTTTTTT	CASSPWLGALTAEKLFF
TRBJ2-5	few	TRBV27	NA	TGTGCCAGCAGTAAATTCGGGGGGCCATCTGAGGCCCAGTACTTC	CASSKFGGPSEAQYF
TRBJ1-2	NA	TRBV9	NA	TGTGCCAGCAGCCCGGTGACGGAGGGCTACACCTTC	CASSPVTEGYTF
TRBJ1-1	few	TRBV7-8	NA	TGTGCCAGCAGCATCCGGGACACAATTGAAGCTTTCTTT	CASSIRDTIEAFF
TRBJ1-4	few	TRBV5-6	NA	TGTGCCAGCAGCTTGTCGCGGGTGACAGGTATTGAAAAACTGTTTTTT	CASSLSRVTGIEKLFF
TRBJ2-3	NA	TRBV20-1	NA	TGCAGTGCTAGACGACCGGGCCCGGGGTTGAGGGGCACAGATACGCAGTATTTT	CSARRPGPGLRGTDTQYF
TRBJ1-2	many	TRBV6-2/TRBV6-3	NA	TGTGCCAGCAGTCGTGGGATGTTTGGCTATGGCTACACCTTC	CASSRGMFGYGYTF
TRBJ1-1	few	TRBV7-2	NA	TGTGCCAGCAGCCGAGAGAACACTGAAGCTTTCTTT	CASSRENTEAFF
TRBJ1-2	few	TRBV12-3/TRBV12-4	NA	TGTGCCAGCAGTTTGGGTCGGTGGCGACGGGAGTCCTATGGCTACACCTTC	CASSLGRWRRESYGYTF
TRBJ1-1	many	TRBV7-9	NA	TGTGCCAGCAGCTCAAGCCCAGCAGAGAACACTGAAGCTTTCTTT	CASSSSPAENTEAFF
TRBJ2-2	NA	TRBV12-3/TRBV12-4	TRBD2	TGTGCCAGCAGCCGTGGACTAGCGGGAGTCGCCGGGGAGCTGTTTTTT	CASSRGLAGVAGELFF
TRBJ2-2	NA	TRBV11-2	NA	TGTGCCAGCAGCGATAGCGATAGCACCGGGGAGCTGTTTTTT	CASSDSDSTGELFF
TRBJ2-1	many	TRBV7-2	NA	TGTGCCAGCAGCTCGACCCCCTACAATGAGCAGTTCTTC	CASSSTPYNEQFF
TRBJ2-7	few	TRBV28	NA	TGTGCCAGCGGCTCCTTAGGCGAGCAGTACTTC	CASGSLGEQYF
TRBJ1-1	NA	TRBV29-1	NA	TGCAGCGTTGAAGGGGTTCAGAACACTGAAGCTTTCTTT	CSVEGVQNTEAFF
TRBJ2-7	few	TRBV7-9	NA	TGTGCCAGCAGCTTATGGCGGAACCCCTACGAGCAGTACTTC	CASSLWRNPYEQYF
TRBJ1-5	NA	TRBV12-3/TRBV12-4	NA	TGTGCCAGCAGTTTAGGGGTCCTCTCAGGACAGCCCCAGCATTTT	CASSLGVLSGQPQHF
TRBJ2-7	few	TRBV20-1	NA	TGCAGTGCTAGGGGCGAAAACTACGAGCAGTACTTC	CSARGENYEQYF
TRBJ2-5	NA	TRBV10-3	NA	TGTGCCATCAGTGAACAGGGATCCGTAGAGACCCAGTACTTC	CAISEQGSVETQYF
TRBJ2-2	NA	TRBV15	NA	TGTGCCACCAGTTTCGGCCTAGGGGACACCGGGGAGCTGTTTTTT	CATSFGLGDTGELFF
TRBJ2-6	NA	TRBV27	NA	TGTGCCAGCAGTTTACTCCATTTTGGAGCCAACGTCCTGACTTTC	CASSLLHFGANVLTF
TRBJ2-1	NA	TRBV4-3	TRBD2	TGCGCCAGCAGCCAAACTAGCGGGAGTTACAATGAGCAGTTCTTC	CASSQTSGSYNEQFF
TRBJ2-7	NA	TRBV20-1	NA	TGCAGTGCTAGAGCGGGCGGATACGAGCAGTACTTC	CSARAGGYEQYF
TRBJ2-1	NA	TRBV20-1	TRBD2	TGCAGTGCTCCGACTAGCGGGAGGGCCAGGGCCTACAATGAGCAGTTCTTC	CSAPTSGRARAYNEQFF
TRBJ2-1	NA	TRBV18	NA	TGTGCCAGCTCACCACCCCGTGGGGCGGGCAATGAGCAGTTCTTC	CASSPPRGAGNEQFF
TRBJ2-3	many	TRBV6-5	NA	TGTGCCAGCAGTTACTCGGATAGCGGAAACACAGATACGCAGTATTTT	CASSYSDSGNTDTQYF
TRBJ2-7	many	TRBV7-2	TRBD2	TGTGCCAGCAGCGAACTAGCGGGAGTCTCCTACGAGCAGTACTTC	CASSELAGVSYEQYF
TRBJ2-6	NA	TRBV20-1	NA	TGCAGTGCTATACAGGGAGCTGGGGCCAACGTCCTGACTTTC	CSAIQGAGANVLTF
TRBJ2-2	many	TRBV6-1	TRBD2	TGTGCCAGCAGTCTAGCGGGAGGTGGGGCCGGGGAGCTGTTTTTT	CASSLAGGGAGELFF
TRBJ2-1	NA	TRBV11-2	NA	TGTGCCAGCAGCTTAGAGGGGATGTCGTCCTACAATGAGCAGTTCTTC	CASSLEGMSSYNEQFF
TRBJ2-3	NA	TRBV28	TRBD2	TGTGCCAGTGACCTAGCGGGGGGGGGAGATACGCAGTATTTT	CASDLAGGGDTQYF
TRBJ2-4	NA	TRBV11-3	NA	TGTGCCAGCAGCTTAGATCAAATGGCTATTCAGTACTTC	CASSLDQMAIQYF
TRBJ1-5	NA	TRBV6-2/TRBV6-3	TRBD1	TGTGCCAGCAGATTCCGACAGGGCAGTCAGCCCCAGCATTTT	CASRFRQGSQPQHF
TRBJ2-2	NA	TRBV24-1	NA	TGTGCCACCAGTGATTTTAATCAGCGAAAGAACACCGGGGAGCTGTTTTTT	CATSDFNQRKNTGELFF
TRBJ2-5	NA	TRBV20-1	TRBD2	TGCAGTGTTGGAAGGGCTAGCGGGTCCCAAGAGACCCAGTACTTC	CSVGRASGSQETQYF
TRBJ1-1	NA	TRBV11-2	NA	TGTGCCAGCAGCTTAGGGTACAGCCGGGGGGCTTTCTTT	CASSLGYSRGAFF
TRBJ2-6	many	TRBV7-2	NA	TGTGCCAGCGGACGGGACACTTCGAAACCATCTGGGGCCAACGTCCTGACTTTC	CASGRDTSKPSGANVLTF
TRBJ1-1	NA	TRBV6-6	NA	TGTGCCAGCACCAAGTTTGTGCGGCGCACTGAAGCTTTCTTT	CASTKFVRRTEAFF
TRBJ1-5	few	TRBV15	TRBD1	TGTGCCACCACCCGGGACAGGGTCAATCAGCCCCAGCATTTT	CATTRDRVNQPQHF
TRBJ1-2	NA	TRBV28	NA	TGTGCCAGCAGTCTCGACCTAGAGAGCTACACCTTC	CASSLDLESYTF
TRBJ1-2	few	TRBV4-3	TRBD1	TGCGCCAGCAGCCAAGATTACAGGGGGCCCTATGGCTACACCTTC	CASSQDYRGPYGYTF
TRBJ1-4	many	TRBV2	NA	TGTGCCAGCAGTGGTGAGGCAGGCCTTAATGAAAAACTGTTTTTT	CASSGEAGLNEKLFF
TRBJ1-4	few	TRBV6-5	NA	TGTGCCAGCAGTTACTCGGGACAAGGCCATGAAAAACTGTTTTTT	CASSYSGQGHEKLFF
TRBJ2-1	few	TRBV7-9	TRBD2	TGTGCCAGCAGCTTATGGGTCCGGGAGGGCCCATCCCAGTTCTTC	CASSLWVREGPSQFF
TRBJ2-7	few	TRBV19	NA	TGTGCCAGTAGCCGGGGCGGACTCTACGAGCAGTACTTC	CASSRGGLYEQYF
TRBJ2-7	few	TRBV15	TRBD1	TGTGCCACCAGCGCGACACAGGGGGCCTTTGGTGAGCAGTACTTC	CATSATQGAFGEQYF
TRBJ2-6	NA	TRBV19	NA	TGTGCCAGTAGCCCGTCCAGGGCGGATTTTTCTGGGGCCAACGTCCTGACTTTC	CASSPSRADFSGANVLTF
TRBJ1-6	many	TRBV7-2	NA	TGTGCCAGCAGCTTAGCGCTCCAGGGGAGCTCCTATAATTCACCCCTCCACTTT	CASSLALQGSSYNSPLHF
TRBJ1-5	NA	TRBV12-3/TRBV12-4	NA	TGTGCCAGCAGTCGCCCCGGGCCCAATCAGCCCCAGCATTTT	CASSRPGPNQPQHF
TRBJ1-2	many	TRBV7-2	NA	TGTGCCAGCAGCTTAGATGAAGGGGACTATGGCTACACCTTC	CASSLDEGDYGYTF
TRBJ2-5	NA	TRBV11-2	TRBD2	TGTGCCAGCACCAGAACCAAAGCGGGAGAAGAGACCCAGTACTTC	CASTRTKAGEETQYF
TRBJ2-7	many	TRBV7-2	TRBD1	TGTGCCAGCAGCTCTCCGGGACAGGGGGCCTACGAGCAGTACTTC	CASSSPGQGAYEQYF
TRBJ2-3	few	TRBV19	NA	TGTGCCAGTAGGTCCAGGGACACAGATACGCAGTATTTT	CASRSRDTDTQYF